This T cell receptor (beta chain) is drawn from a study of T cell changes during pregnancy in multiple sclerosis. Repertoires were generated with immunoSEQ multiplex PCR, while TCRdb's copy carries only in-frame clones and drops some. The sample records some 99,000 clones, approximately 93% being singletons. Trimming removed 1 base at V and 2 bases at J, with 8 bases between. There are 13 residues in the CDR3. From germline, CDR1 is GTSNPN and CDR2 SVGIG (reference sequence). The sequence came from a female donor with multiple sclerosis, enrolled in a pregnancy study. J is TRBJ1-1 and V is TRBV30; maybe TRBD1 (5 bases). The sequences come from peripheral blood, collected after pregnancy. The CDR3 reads CAWSGQFNTEAFF. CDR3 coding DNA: TGTGCCTGGAGTGGACAGTTCAACACTGAAGCTTTCTTT.